Presented here are 16 T cell receptor beta chains from one specimen sequenced in a study of shared clonotypes between healthy human individuals. The protocol was immunoSEQ multiplex PCR, while the TCRdb copy is restricted to in-frame clones and leaves out a portion. There are about 1.1 million clones in the sample; roughly 80% occur only once, and about 0.94% lies in the top ten. Material: memory CD4+ T cells from PBMCs. Stated subset: CD45RA-negative fraction. These TCRs come from a man between 18 and 35 years old in good health. Some clones in this sample may be carry-over from other donors' samples.

This clone was seen a few times. The rearrangement uses TRBV7-9 and TRBJ2-7, with no clear D. CDR1 and CDR2 (germline): SEHNR, FQNEAQ (reference sequence). V lost 5 bases, J lost 3 bases, and 5 bases lay in between. CDR3 length: 11 amino acids. CDR3 DNA sequence: TGTGCCAGCAGCCGAAACTACGAGCAGTACTTC. Protein: CASSRNYEQYF.

The chain uses TRBV29-1 and TRBJ2-5; no definite D call. CDR1 and CDR2 from the germline V gene are SQVTM and ANQGSEA. V was clipped by 4 bases and J by 5 bases, with 11 bases between them. The CDR3 loop spans 12 amino acids. The CDR3 is CSVVNPAETQYF. The CDR3 nucleotides read TGCAGCGTTGTGAACCCCGCGGAGACCCAGTACTTC. Together with reference TRBV29-1 and TRBJ2-5, the CDR3 gives the full variable domain: SAVISQKPSRDICQRGTSLTIQCQVDSQVTMMFWYRQQPGQSLTLIATANQGSEATYESGFVIDKFPISRPNLTFSTLTVSNMSPEDSSIYLCSVVNPAETQYFGPGTRLLVL.

A few counts support this clone. V and J are TRBV7-2 and TRBJ2-3, with 8 positions matching TRBD2. Per germline, CDR1 SGHTA and CDR2 FQGNSA. CDR3 size: 14 residues. V lost 5 bases and J lost 4; bases outside the gene matches: 5. CDR3: CASSPGGVADTQYF. The CDR3, as DNA: TGTGCCAGCAGCCCGGGGGGGGTCGCAGATACGCAGTATTTT. The entire variable domain, with the rest obtained from reference TRBV7-2 and TRBJ2-3, is as follows: GAGVSQSPSNKVTEKGKDVELRCDPISGHTALYWYRQSLGQGLEFLIYFQGNSAPDKSGLPSDRFSAERTGGSVSTLTIQRTQQEDSAVYLCASSPGGVADTQYFGPGTRLTVL.

This clone was detected only a few times. This chain joins TRBV12-2 and TRBJ2-3; the listed D gene, TRBD2, was not tested against the DNA. TRBV12-2 is tagged as a pseudogene. CDR3 length: 15 residues. The CDR3 nucleotides are TGTGCAAGTCGCTTTAGCGGGAGGGGCACAGATACGCAGTATTTT. As protein: CASRFSGRGTDTQYF.

J is TRBJ1-5 and V is TRBV19; 9 bases fit TRBD1. V dropped 5 bases and J dropped 2; count of bases not matched to a gene: 13. The CDR3 is made up of 18 amino acids. CDR1 is LNHDA and CDR2 is SQIVND in the germline V gene (reference sequence). The CDR3 is CASSARTGVAFGNQPQHF. The CDR3 DNA sequence: TGTGCCAGTAGTGCGAGGACAGGGGTTGCTTTTGGCAATCAGCCCCAGCATTTT.

The gene calls are TRBV19 and TRBJ1-5, with D maybe TRBD1 (6 bases). The CDR3 is 14 residues long. Looked up from germline, CDR1 is LNHDA and CDR2 is SQIVND (reference sequence). V shed 9 bases and J shed 2 bases, with 14 bases lying between them. The CDR3 is CASKQGVGNQPQHF. The CDR3 region has the DNA TGTGCCAGCAAACAGGGAGTCGGCAATCAGCCCCAGCATTTT. The full variable domain, rest sourced from reference TRBV19 and TRBJ1-5, is DGGITQSPKYLFRKEGQNVTLSCEQNLNHDAMYWYRQDPGQGLRLIYYSQIVNDFQKGDIAEGYSVSREKKESFPLTVTSAQKNPTAFYLCASKQGVGNQPQHFGDGTRLSIL.

This clone has more than one count but fewer than ten. The chain uses TRBV27 and TRBJ1-1; D ambiguous. V lost 4 bases and J lost 4, with 13 bases in between. The CDR3 runs 14 residues. Germline CDR1 is MNHEY and CDR2 is SMNVEV (reference sequence). The CDR3 DNA sequence: TGTGCCAGCAGTTCAGTCGCGGGGAGCACTGAAGCTTTCTTT. Protein product: CASSSVAGSTEAFF.

The chain has TRBV28 and TRBJ1-1; D gene uncertain. The CDR3 runs 12 residues. The germline V gene encodes CDR1 MDHEN and CDR2 SYDVKM. Between the trimmed V and J ends, which lost 1 base and 6 bases, there was a span of 6 bases. The DNA of the CDR3 is TGTGCCAGCAGTTTATTCGGCGCTGAAGCTTTCTTT. This codes for CASSLFGAEAFF.

This chain connects TRBV4-2 to TRBJ2-7, with 7 bases aligning to TRBD2. Germline-derived CDR1 and CDR2 are LGHNA and YNFKEQ. V shed 6 bases and J 2 bases; nucleotides not matched to a gene: 10. The CDR3 sequence is 15 residues long. The CDR3 DNA reads as TGTGCCAGCAGTGTAGGGGCGGGAGCCCCCTACGAGCAGTACTTC. It yields the protein CASSVGAGAPYEQYF.

This clone was observed a handful of times. V gene TRBV30 combines with J gene TRBJ1-1; 9 bases line up with TRBD1. Losses at the gene ends were 3 bases for V and 1 base for J; bases not matched to a gene: 3. Germline assignment: CDR1 GTSNPN and CDR2 SVGIG (reference sequence). The CDR3 runs 14 residues. CDR3 bases: TGTGCCTGGAGAAAGACAGGGGGGAACACTGAAGCTTTCTTT. It is translated as CAWRKTGGNTEAFF. Full variable domain (outside the CDR3, taken from reference TRBV30 and TRBJ1-1): SQTIHQWPATLVQPVGSPLSLECTVEGTSNPNLYWYRQAAGRGLQLLFYSVGIGQISSEVPQNLSASRPQDRQFILSSKKLLLSDSGFYLCAWRKTGGNTEAFFGQGTRLTVV.

The rearrangement joins TRBV29-1 to TRBJ2-3; weak D call: TRBD1 (5 bases). V gave up 5 bases and J gave up 4 bases, with 16 bases separating them. Germline lookup yields CDR1 SQVTM and CDR2 ANQGSEA. The CDR3 consists of 14 residues. The CDR3 region has the DNA TGCAGCGTTCAGGGTGGGGCGCAGGCAGATACGCAGTATTTT. Translated: CSVQGGAQADTQYF.

As concerns this clone: The identical CDR3 is also encoded by other nucleotide sequences in the sample. This chain joins TRBV5-1 and TRBJ1-3, with D possibly matching TRBD1 (6 bases). Trimming cost V 0 bases and J 2 bases, with 9 bases left between them. Germline CDR1 and CDR2: SGHRS and YFSETQ. This CDR3 spans 15 amino acids. CDR3 sequence: CASSLGTAAGNTIYF. The DNA for the CDR3 is TGCGCCAGCAGCTTGGGGACAGCTGCTGGAAACACCATATATTTT.

The chain joins TRBV9 to TRBJ2-2, with D tentatively TRBD1 (6 bases). Trimming took 0 bases from V and 5 from J, leaving 11 bases between them. CDR1 and CDR2 from the germline V gene are SGDLS and YYNGEE. This CDR3 is built from 15 residues. The CDR3 DNA follows: TGTGCCAGCAGCGTAGCTTTTAGGGGGACCGGGGAGCTGTTTTTT. Translation gives CASSVAFRGTGELFF.

The V gene is TRBV7-2, the J gene TRBJ2-7; D remains ambiguous. Germline CDR1 SGHTA, CDR2 FQGNSA. V was shortened by 5 bases and J by 0 bases, with 5 bases between the two germline ends. This CDR3 has 12 residues. The CDR3 DNA reads as TGTGCCAGCAGCCGGCTCTCCTACGAGCAGTACTTC. It specifies CASSRLSYEQYF. Full variable domain (missing parts from reference TRBV7-2 and TRBJ2-7): GAGVSQSPSNKVTEKGKDVELRCDPISGHTALYWYRQSLGQGLEFLIYFQGNSAPDKSGLPSDRFSAERTGGSVSTLTIQRTQQEDSAVYLCASSRLSYEQYFGPGTRLTVT.

In its sample, this clone was seen a few times. Other nucleotide sequences from this sample produce the same CDR3. The chain joins TRBV5-1 to TRBJ2-7, with D possibly matching TRBD2 (7 bases). Between the trimmed V and J ends, which lost 3 bases and 6 bases, there was a span of 10 bases. CDR3 length equals 12 residues. The V gene's germline CDR1 is SGHRS and CDR2 YFSETQ. CDR3 sequence reads: CASSWRGGEQYF. CDR3 DNA: TGCGCCAGCAGCTGGAGGGGGGGCGAGCAGTACTTC.

The table lists this clone with a count of one. This rearrangement joins TRBV7-2 to TRBJ2-7; D is undetermined. The CDR3 runs 13 residues. The V end lost 5 bases, the J end lost 6 bases, and 14 bases lay between the germline ends. Germline values: CDR1 SGHTA, CDR2 FQGNSA. CDR3 in amino acids: CASSPPRVGEQYF. Here the CDR3 DNA reads TGTGCCAGCAGCCCCCCCCGGGTTGGCGAGCAGTACTTC.